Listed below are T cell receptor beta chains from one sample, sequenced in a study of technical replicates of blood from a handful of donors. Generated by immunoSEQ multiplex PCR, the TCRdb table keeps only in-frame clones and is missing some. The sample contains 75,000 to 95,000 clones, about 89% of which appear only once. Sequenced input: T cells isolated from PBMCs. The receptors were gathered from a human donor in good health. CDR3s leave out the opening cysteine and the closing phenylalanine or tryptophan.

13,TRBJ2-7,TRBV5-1,ASSLVRQGLDEQY
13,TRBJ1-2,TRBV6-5,ASSRTGGGGYGYT
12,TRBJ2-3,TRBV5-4,ASSTELGTDTQY
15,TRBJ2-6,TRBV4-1,ASSPTGLASGANVLT
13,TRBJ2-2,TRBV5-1,ASSLQRGGAGELF
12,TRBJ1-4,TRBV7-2,ASSFPGSNEKLF
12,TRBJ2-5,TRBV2,ASSASWGGETQY
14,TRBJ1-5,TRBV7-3,ASSLRQGASHQPQH
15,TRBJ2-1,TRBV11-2,ASSAGQGAQSYNEQF
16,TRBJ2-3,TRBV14,ASSHEAYSVHSPDTQY
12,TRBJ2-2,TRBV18,ASSPSRGTGELF
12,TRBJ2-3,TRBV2,ASSDWESPDTQY
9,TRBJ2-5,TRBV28,ASSQPGTQY
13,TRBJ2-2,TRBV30,AWNLAGGDTGELF
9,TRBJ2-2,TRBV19,ASSLSGELF
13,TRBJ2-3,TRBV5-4,ASSLGGLLTDTQY
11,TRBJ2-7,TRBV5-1,ASNRQDSYEQY
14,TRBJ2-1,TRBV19,ASRTRSSVSPDEQF
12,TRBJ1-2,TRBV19,ASSKSGGDYGYT
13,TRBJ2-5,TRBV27,ASSLNRGIQETQY
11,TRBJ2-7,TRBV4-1,ASSLNRAGEQY
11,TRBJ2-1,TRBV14,ASSPTLFNEQF
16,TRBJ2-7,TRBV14,ASSQFPFITVASYEQY
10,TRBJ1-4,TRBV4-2,ASAGGDEKLF
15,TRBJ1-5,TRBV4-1,ASSQGRARGGWQPQH
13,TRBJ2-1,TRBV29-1,SVEGTSGGLNEQF
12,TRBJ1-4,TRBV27,ASSPTALTEKLF